This T cell receptor (beta chain) was identified during a study of blood T cell repertoires in COVID-19. Germline values: CDR1 LNHDA, CDR2 SQIVND (reference sequence). The CDR3 contains 12 residues. Trimming cost V 5 bases and J 5 bases, with 7 bases left between them. This table comes from immunoSEQ multiplex PCR, and its TCRdb copy is limited to in-frame clones, with some not included. The repertoire holds over 120,000 clones, with 85% as singletons. The chain uses TRBV19 and TRBJ1-5; D is uncertain. This TCR derives from a human donor with acute or convalescent COVID-19. The donor label of this sample is uncertain. The sample consisted of peripheral blood. The CDR3 reads CASSAQDQPQHF. DNA of the CDR3: TGTGCCAGTAGTGCGCAGGATCAGCCCCAGCATTTT.